The 25 T cell receptor beta chains in this list originate from one sample, sequenced in a study of shared clonotypes between healthy human individuals (TCRdb year 2020). Libraries were constructed by the immunoSEQ multiplex PCR assay. Imported from immuneACCESS, the table was reduced by TCRdb to in-frame sequences with V and J called. These copies leave out some clones; in studies compared against another copy, an unresolved V gene accounts for under half, and the cause of the remainder is not known. Present in this sample are 1 million to 1.3 million clones, around 78% of which were seen just once. Of the sample, 0.55% to 0.7% falls within the top ten clones. The sample consisted of memory CD4+ T cells from PBMCs. The cell subset or site label for this specimen denotes: CD45RA-negative fraction. These TCRs come from a man between 18 and 35 years old in good health. Some clones in this sample may be carry-over from other donors' samples.

This sequence joins TRBV19 and TRBJ2-6, with 7 bases that match TRBD1. Germline CDR1 LNHDA, CDR2 SQIVND (reference sequence). This CDR3 has 18 amino acids. The V and J ends lost 1 base and 0 bases, in that order; junction bases with no gene match: 6. The CDR3 spells CASSIVGTAISGANVLTF. CDR3 DNA sequence: TGTGCCAGTAGTATAGTTGGGACAGCGATCTCTGGGGCCAACGTCCTGACTTTC. Full variable domain (missing parts from reference TRBV19 and TRBJ2-6): DGGITQSPKYLFRKEGQNVTLSCEQNLNHDAMYWYRQDPGQGLRLIYYSQIVNDFQKGDIAEGYSVSREKKESFPLTVTSAQKNPTAFYLCASSIVGTAISGANVLTFGAGSRLTVL.

CDR3 protein: CASPDGSGLAFF. The DNA for the CDR3 is TGTGCCAGTCCGGACGGCTCTGGCCTCGCTTTCTTT. The chain recombines TRBV19 with TRBJ1-1; D is unresolved. V lost 8 bases and J lost 11, with 18 bases in between. Germline V gene data show CDR1 as LNHDA and CDR2 as SQIVND (reference sequence). The length of the CDR3 is 12 residues.

In this sample, this clone turned up a few times. The rearrangement links TRBV28 to TRBJ1-1; D unresolved. Germline-derived CDR1 and CDR2 are MDHEN and SYDVKM. V was clipped by 3 bases and J by 11 bases, with 10 bases between them. This CDR3 has 11 amino acids. The CDR3 loop is CASSFLGVAFF. Written as DNA, the CDR3 is TGTGCCAGCAGTTTTCTCGGGGTGGCTTTCTTT.

The V call is TRBV5-1, the J call TRBJ2-2; no clear D. Germline-derived CDR1 and CDR2 are SGHRS and YFSETQ. The CDR3 consists of 14 residues. V lost 4 bases and J lost 4, with 11 bases in between. The CDR3 reads CASSPGPSTGELFF. For the CDR3, the DNA is TGCGCCAGCAGCCCCGGACCCAGCACCGGGGAGCTGTTTTTT.

The chain carries TRBV7-9 and TRBJ1-1; D uncertain. This CDR3 has 12 amino acids. Germline lookup yields CDR1 SEHNR and CDR2 FQNEAQ (reference sequence). V was trimmed by 5 bases and J by 4 bases, leaving 8 bases between them. This CDR3 is CASSLSSTEAFF. As DNA, the CDR3 is TGTGCCAGCAGCCTTTCGAGCACTGAAGCTTTCTTT.

With regard to this clone: The same CDR3 is also encoded by other DNA sequences in this sample. This chain joins TRBV11-2 and TRBJ2-7; D is uncertain. The ends were cut back, 5 bases at V and 2 bases at J, with 13 bases in the middle. Germline loops: CDR1 SGHAT, CDR2 FQNNGV. This CDR3 has 14 amino acids. CDR3 nucleotides: TGTGCCAGCAGCCTCGTCTCCGGAGCCTACGAGCAGTACTTC. Its protein product is CASSLVSGAYEQYF.

The chain combines TRBV28 with TRBJ1-5; 7 bases agree with TRBD1. In germline, CDR1 is MDHEN, CDR2 SYDVKM. The ends lost 4 bases at V and 3 bases at J; junction bases unmatched: 9. The CDR3 loop spans 16 amino acids. CDR3 nucleotides: TGTGCCAGCAGTTCCCCCAGGGGGGATCCCAATCAGCCCCAGCATTTT. Its translation: CASSSPRGDPNQPQHF.

The V call is TRBV25-1, the J call TRBJ2-2; TRBD2 matches at 14 bases. Unmatched junction bases numbered 4, after V lost 2 bases and J lost 5 bases. CDR1 and CDR2 from the germline V gene are MGHDK and SYGVNS. The CDR3 is made up of 17 amino acids. The CDR3 protein is CASSEPGLAGGTGELFF. The CDR3 DNA reads as TGTGCCAGCAGTGAACCCGGACTAGCGGGAGGAACCGGGGAGCTGTTTTTT.

This clone occurred a few times. Other DNA sequences of this sample code for an identical CDR3. This chain links TRBV2 with TRBJ1-1; D gene uncertain. There are 13 residues in the CDR3. The germline V and J ends were trimmed by 2 bases and 1 base, with 5 bases remaining between them. CDR1 and CDR2 (germline): SNHLY, FYNNEI. The CDR3 reads CASSEYRNTEAFF. CDR3 DNA: TGTGCCAGCAGTGAATACAGGAACACTGAAGCTTTCTTT.

In its sample, this clone was seen once. The rearrangement links TRBV9 to TRBJ2-3, with TRBD2 as a possible D gene (6 bases). This CDR3 is built from 14 residues. The V and J ends lost 6 bases and 11 bases respectively, with 22 bases between them. Germline V gene data show CDR1 as SGDLS and CDR2 as YYNGEE. CDR3 protein: CASTTDWGDGKQYF. The CDR3 DNA reads TGTGCCAGCACAACAGACTGGGGGGATGGAAAGCAGTATTTT.

A note on this clone: Other DNA sequences of this sample code for an identical CDR3. The chain links TRBV7-8 to TRBJ2-3; D is undetermined. CDR1 and CDR2 (germline): SGHVS, FQNEAQ. V gave up 4 bases and J gave up 0 bases, with 8 bases separating them. The CDR3 is made up of 14 amino acids. The CDR3 DNA reads as TGTGCCAGCAGCTCCGGCCTAAGCACAGATACGCAGTATTTT. It is translated as CASSSGLSTDTQYF.

This sequence joins TRBV9 and TRBJ2-1, with TRBD2 identical over 10 bases. The CDR3 totals 16 residues. The V gene end was trimmed by 4 bases and the J gene end by 7 bases; junction bases not matched to a gene: 11. Germline assignment: CDR1 SGDLS and CDR2 YYNGEE. CDR3 protein: CASSISSSGSKNEQFF. In nucleotides, the CDR3 is TGTGCCAGCAGCATATCCTCTAGCGGGAGTAAGAATGAGCAGTTCTTC.

This chain uses TRBV6-4 with TRBJ2-1; D not resolved. This CDR3 spans 17 amino acids. Deletions cut 4 bases from V and 0 bases from J, with 16 bases between. Looked up from germline, CDR1 is MRHNA and CDR2 is SNTAGT. CDR3 sequence reads: CASSATMVGSSYNEQFF. DNA for the CDR3: TGTGCCAGCAGTGCCACTATGGTGGGAAGCTCCTACAATGAGCAGTTCTTC.

The chain has TRBV2 and TRBJ1-4; D is ambiguous. The V end lost 4 bases, the J end lost 2 bases, and 11 bases lay between the germline ends. CDR1 is SNHLY, CDR2 FYNNEI, per germline. The length of the CDR3 is 15 residues. CDR3 bases: TGTGCCAGCAGTGGAATGGGCTCTACTAATGAAAAACTGTTTTTT. It specifies CASSGMGSTNEKLFF.

V usage is TRBV11-2 and J usage is TRBJ2-3, with D unclear. V was trimmed by 7 bases and J by 2 bases, leaving 13 bases between them. Germline CDR1 and CDR2: SGHAT and FQNNGV. There are 14 residues in the CDR3. The CDR3 coding sequence is TGTGCCAGCATGCCGCACTTCTCCACAGATACGCAGTATTTT. It yields the protein CASMPHFSTDTQYF. Full variable domain (outside the CDR3, taken from reference TRBV11-2 and TRBJ2-3): EAGVAQSPRYKIIEKRQSVAFWCNPISGHATLYWYQQILGQGPKLLIQFQNNGVVDDSQLPKDRFSAERLKGVDSTLKIQPAKLEDSAVYLCASMPHFSTDTQYFGPGTRLTVL.

The chain carries TRBV29-1 and TRBJ2-1; the match to TRBD2 covers 10 bases. Looked up from germline, CDR1 is SQVTM and CDR2 is ANQGSEA. CDR3 length: 18 amino acids. With V trimmed by 4 bases and J by 4 bases, 16 bases remained unmatched. This CDR3 is CSVVLHAGGLASYNEQFF. The DNA of the CDR3 is TGCAGCGTTGTCCTTCACGCCGGGGGACTAGCGTCGTACAATGAGCAGTTCTTC.

The chain is built from TRBV29-1 and TRBJ2-5; 9 bases line up with TRBD1. Unmatched junction bases numbered 6, after V lost 6 bases and J lost 4 bases. Germline V CDR1 and CDR2: SQVTM, ANQGSEA. The CDR3 loop spans 13 amino acids. CDR3 amino acids: CSVVPGQGETQYF. The CDR3 bases are TGCAGCGTGGTACCGGGACAGGGAGAGACCCAGTACTTC.

The chain recombines TRBV11-2 with TRBJ2-3; 8 bases align to TRBD2. The trim removed 8 bases at V and 6 bases at J, leaving 16 bases unmatched. This CDR3 spans 16 amino acids. Germline assignment: CDR1 SGHAT and CDR2 FQNNGV. CDR3 in DNA: TGTGCCAGCTCCCCGGTAGCGGGAACTTACCCCGATACGCAGTATTTT. Its translation: CASSPVAGTYPDTQYF.

J is TRBJ1-5 and V is TRBV19; a weak D match, TRBD1 (5 bases). Per the germline V gene, CDR1 is LNHDA and CDR2 is SQIVND (reference sequence). The CDR3 has 16 residues. V was trimmed by 5 bases and J by 3 bases, leaving 17 bases between them. CDR3 bases: TGTGCCAGTAGTGGTGTGGGGCAGGCTATCAATCAGCCCCAGCATTTT. It yields the protein CASSGVGQAINQPQHF. Full variable domain (outside the CDR3, taken from reference TRBV19 and TRBJ1-5): DGGITQSPKYLFRKEGQNVTLSCEQNLNHDAMYWYRQDPGQGLRLIYYSQIVNDFQKGDIAEGYSVSREKKESFPLTVTSAQKNPTAFYLCASSGVGQAINQPQHFGDGTRLSIL.

V and J are TRBV28 and TRBJ1-5; D gene ambiguous. The germline gives CDR1 MDHEN, CDR2 SYDVKM. This CDR3 has 15 amino acids. Trimming cost V 4 bases and J 6 bases, with 16 bases left between them. CDR3 sequence: CASSSLDGRSQPQHF. The CDR3 bases are TGTGCCAGCAGTTCCCTGGACGGGAGAAGTCAGCCCCAGCATTTT.

The V and J genes are TRBV5-1 and TRBJ1-2; tentative D call: TRBD1 (5 bases). CDR1 and CDR2 from the germline V gene are SGHRS and YFSETQ. CDR3 length equals 16 residues. The V gene lost 4 bases and the J gene lost 4 bases, with 20 bases spanning the gap. The chain's CDR3 is CASSPNSRQGGYGYTF. The CDR3 DNA follows: TGCGCCAGCAGCCCAAACTCCCGGCAGGGCGGCTATGGCTACACCTTC.

The CDR3 sequence is CASSPTGGHEQYF. In DNA form, the CDR3 reads TGCGCCAGCAGCCCGACAGGGGGCCACGAGCAGTACTTC. The chain is built from TRBV4-3 and TRBJ2-7; 10 bases fit TRBD1. Looked up from germline, CDR1 is LGHNA and CDR2 is YSLEER. Trimming at V came to 4 bases and at J to 5 bases, leaving 2 bases not matched to a gene. This CDR3 spans 13 amino acids.

The chain couples TRBV11-2 to TRBJ2-7; 11 bases agree with TRBD2. The germline CDR1 and CDR2 sequences are SGHAT and FQNNGV. V shed 5 bases and J 4 bases; nucleotides not matched to a gene: 1. The CDR3 length is 13 residues. The CDR3 is CASSIAGGYEQYF. The CDR3 region has the DNA TGTGCCAGCAGCATAGCGGGAGGGTACGAGCAGTACTTC.

The V and J genes are TRBV7-9 and TRBJ2-7; 9 bases match TRBD2. This CDR3 region has 16 residues. CDR1 and CDR2 from the germline V gene are SEHNR and FQNEAQ (reference sequence). V shed 6 bases, J shed 3 bases, and the junction held 12 bases outside the gene matches. This chain's CDR3 is CASSLYKTSGVYEQYF. CDR3 sequence (DNA): TGTGCCAGCAGTCTATATAAGACTAGCGGAGTCTACGAGCAGTACTTC.

This chain uses TRBV7-2 with TRBJ2-3, with TRBD2 matching 12 bases. The ends lost 3 bases at V and 2 bases at J; junction bases unmatched: 6. The CDR3 spans 17 residues. Germline-derived CDR1 and CDR2 are SGHTA and FQGNSA. The CDR3 region is CASSFSLAGGTTDTQYF. Written as DNA, the CDR3 is TGTGCCAGCAGCTTTTCGCTAGCGGGAGGGACCACAGATACGCAGTATTTT.